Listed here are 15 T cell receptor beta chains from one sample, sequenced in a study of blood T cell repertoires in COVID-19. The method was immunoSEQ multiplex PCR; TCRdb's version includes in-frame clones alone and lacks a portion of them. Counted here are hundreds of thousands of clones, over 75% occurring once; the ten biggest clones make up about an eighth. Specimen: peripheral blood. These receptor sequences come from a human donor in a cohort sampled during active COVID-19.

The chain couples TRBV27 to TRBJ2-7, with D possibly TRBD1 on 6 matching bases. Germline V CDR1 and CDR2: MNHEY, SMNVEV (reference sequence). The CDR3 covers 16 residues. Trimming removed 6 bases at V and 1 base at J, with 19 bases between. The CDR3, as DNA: TGTGCCAGCAGAGGGGGAGAAGGTTGGGGTTCCTACGAGCAGTACTTC. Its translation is CASRGGEGWGSYEQYF.

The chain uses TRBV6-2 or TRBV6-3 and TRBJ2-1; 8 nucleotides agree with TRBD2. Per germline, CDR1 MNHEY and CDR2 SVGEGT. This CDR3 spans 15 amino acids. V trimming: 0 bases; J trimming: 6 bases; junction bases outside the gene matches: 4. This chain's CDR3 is CASSYSGLGGNEQFF. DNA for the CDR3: TGTGCCAGCAGTTACTCGGGACTAGGGGGCAATGAGCAGTTCTTC.

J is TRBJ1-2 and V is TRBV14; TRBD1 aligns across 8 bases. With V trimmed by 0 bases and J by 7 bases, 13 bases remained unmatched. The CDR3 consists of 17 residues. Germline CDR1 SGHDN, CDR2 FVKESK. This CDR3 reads CASSQDPGQGRVGGYTF. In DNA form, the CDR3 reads TGTGCCAGCAGCCAAGATCCCGGACAGGGACGAGTCGGTGGCTACACCTTC.

The CDR3 region is CASRFGTGSQPQHF. The CDR3 nucleotides read TGTGCCAGCAGATTCGGGACAGGTAGCCAGCCCCAGCATTTT. The rearrangement uses TRBV6-5 and TRBJ1-5, with 8 bases identical to TRBD1. The CDR3 is made up of 14 amino acids. J lost 7 bases, V lost 6 bases, and 8 bases had no gene match. Germline assignment: CDR1 MNHEY and CDR2 SVGAGI.

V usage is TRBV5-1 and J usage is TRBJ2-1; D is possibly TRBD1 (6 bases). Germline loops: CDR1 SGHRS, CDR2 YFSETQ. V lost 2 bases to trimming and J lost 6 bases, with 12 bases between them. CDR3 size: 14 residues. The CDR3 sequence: CASSFSLGGNEQFF. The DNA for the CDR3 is TGCGCCAGCAGCTTCTCACTAGGGGGCAATGAGCAGTTCTTC.

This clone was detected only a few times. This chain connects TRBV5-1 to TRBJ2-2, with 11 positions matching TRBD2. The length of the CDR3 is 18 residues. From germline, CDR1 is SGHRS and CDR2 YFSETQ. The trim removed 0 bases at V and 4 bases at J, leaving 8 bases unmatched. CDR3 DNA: TGCGCCAGCAGCTTGGCTTCTAGCGGGAGGTTGGGCACCGGGGAGCTGTTTTTT. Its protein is CASSLASSGRLGTGELFF.

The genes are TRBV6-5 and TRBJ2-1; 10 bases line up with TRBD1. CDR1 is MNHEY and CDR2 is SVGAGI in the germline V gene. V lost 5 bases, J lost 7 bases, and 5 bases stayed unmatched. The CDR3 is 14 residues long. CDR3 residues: CASSPGQGGNEQFF. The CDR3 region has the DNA TGTGCCAGCAGTCCTGGACAGGGGGGAAATGAGCAGTTCTTC.

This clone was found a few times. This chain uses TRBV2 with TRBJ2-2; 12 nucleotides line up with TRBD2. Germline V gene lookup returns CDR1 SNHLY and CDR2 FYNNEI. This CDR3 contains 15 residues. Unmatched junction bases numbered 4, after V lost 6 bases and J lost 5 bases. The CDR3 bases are TGTGCCAGCAGAGTTGGACTAGCGGGAACCGGGGAGCTGTTTTTT. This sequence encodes CASRVGLAGTGELFF.

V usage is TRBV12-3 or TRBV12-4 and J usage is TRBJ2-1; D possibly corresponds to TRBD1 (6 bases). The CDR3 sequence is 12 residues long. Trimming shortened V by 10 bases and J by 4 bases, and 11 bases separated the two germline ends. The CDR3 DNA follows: TGTGCCACCAAGGGGGATTACAATGAGCAGTTCTTC. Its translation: CATKGDYNEQFF.

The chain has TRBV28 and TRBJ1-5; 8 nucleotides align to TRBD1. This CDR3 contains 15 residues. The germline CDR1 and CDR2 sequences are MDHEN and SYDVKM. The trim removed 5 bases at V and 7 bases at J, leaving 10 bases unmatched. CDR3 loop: CASSQSGGAGQPQHF. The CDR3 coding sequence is TGTGCCAGCAGTCAATCAGGGGGCGCCGGGCAGCCCCAGCATTTT.

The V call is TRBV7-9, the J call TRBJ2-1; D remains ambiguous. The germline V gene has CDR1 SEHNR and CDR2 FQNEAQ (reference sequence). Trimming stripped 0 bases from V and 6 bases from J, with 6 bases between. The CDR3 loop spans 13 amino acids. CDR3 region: CASSLARVNEQFF. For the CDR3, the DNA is TGTGCCAGCAGCTTAGCGAGAGTCAATGAGCAGTTCTTC.

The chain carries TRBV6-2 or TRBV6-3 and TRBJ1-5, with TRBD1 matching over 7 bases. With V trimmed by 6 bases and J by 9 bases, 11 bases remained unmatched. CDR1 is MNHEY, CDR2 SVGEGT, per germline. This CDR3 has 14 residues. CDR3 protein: CASSLDRASRPQHF. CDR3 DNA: TGTGCCAGCAGCTTAGACAGGGCTAGCCGGCCCCAGCATTTT.

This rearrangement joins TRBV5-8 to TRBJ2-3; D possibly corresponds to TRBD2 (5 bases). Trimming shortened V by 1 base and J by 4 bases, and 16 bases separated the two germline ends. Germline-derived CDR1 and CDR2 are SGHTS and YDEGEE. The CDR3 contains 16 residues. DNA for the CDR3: TGTGCCAGCAGCTTGAACAGACCGCCAGCGGCAGATACGCAGTATTTT. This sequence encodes CASSLNRPPAADTQYF. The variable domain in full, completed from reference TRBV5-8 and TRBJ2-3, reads EAGVTQSPTHLIKTRGQQATLRCSPISGHTSVYWYQQALGLGLQFLLWYDEGEERNRGNFPPRFSGRQFPNYSSELNVNALELEDSALYLCASSLNRPPAADTQYFGPGTRLTVL.

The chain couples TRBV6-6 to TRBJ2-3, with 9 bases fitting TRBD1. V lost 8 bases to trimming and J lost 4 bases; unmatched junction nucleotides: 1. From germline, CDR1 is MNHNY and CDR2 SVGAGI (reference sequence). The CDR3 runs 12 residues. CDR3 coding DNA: TGTGCCAGCCGACAGGGGGCAGATACGCAGTATTTT. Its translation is CASRQGADTQYF.

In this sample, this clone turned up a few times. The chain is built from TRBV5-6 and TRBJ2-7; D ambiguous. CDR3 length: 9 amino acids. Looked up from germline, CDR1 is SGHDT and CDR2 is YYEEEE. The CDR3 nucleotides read TGTGCAGCGCCCCCTGGGCAGTACTTC. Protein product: CAAPPGQYF.